Listed here are 2 T cell receptor beta chains from one sample, sequenced in a study of somatic mutations in cytotoxic T cells in rheumatoid arthritis. The data were produced by immunoSEQ multiplex PCR, yet TCRdb's version contains in-frame clones alone and is incomplete. Of about 7,000 clones in the sample, around three fifths were seen once. The specimen was CD8+ T cells sorted from blood. These receptors were taken from a woman aged 35 to 49 in good health.

The CDR3, as DNA: TGTGCCATCAGTGTGGGCCTCTCAGGGGGTCGTGGTGACGAGCAGTACTTC. Its protein is CAISVGLSGGRGDEQYF. The J gene is TRBJ2-7, the V gene TRBV10-3, with 7 bases that match TRBD1. The V gene's germline CDR1 is ENHRY and CDR2 SYGVKD. The V gene end was trimmed by 4 bases and the J gene end by 5 bases; junction bases not matched to a gene: 17. The CDR3 length is 17 residues.

A few counts support this clone. The chain joins TRBV5-6 to TRBJ2-7; 8 nucleotides match TRBD2. V was pared by 2 bases and J by 3 bases, with 4 bases of the junction left unmatched. Germline-derived CDR1 and CDR2 are SGHDT and YYEEEE. The length of the CDR3 is 14 residues. CDR3 region: CASSFNGRDYEQYF. CDR3 sequence (DNA): TGTGCCAGCAGCTTCAACGGGAGGGACTACGAGCAGTACTTC.